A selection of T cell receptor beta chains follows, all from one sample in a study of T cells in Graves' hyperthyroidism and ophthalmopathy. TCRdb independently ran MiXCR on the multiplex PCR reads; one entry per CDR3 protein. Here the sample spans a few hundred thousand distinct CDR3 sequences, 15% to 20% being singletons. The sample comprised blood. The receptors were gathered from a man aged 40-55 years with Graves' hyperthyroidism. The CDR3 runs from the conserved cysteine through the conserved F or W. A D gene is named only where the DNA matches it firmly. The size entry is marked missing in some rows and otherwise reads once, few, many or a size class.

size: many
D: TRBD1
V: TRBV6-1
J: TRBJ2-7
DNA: TGTGCCAGCAGTGAGACCGGGACAGGGGACGAGCAGTACTTC
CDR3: CASSETGTGDEQYF

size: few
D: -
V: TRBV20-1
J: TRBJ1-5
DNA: TGCAGTGCTGTAGAACAGGATAGCAATCAGCCCCAGCATTTT
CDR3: CSAVEQDSNQPQHF

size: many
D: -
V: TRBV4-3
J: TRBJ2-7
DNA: TGCGCCAGCAGCCAAGGATATTCCAGCTCCTACGAGCAGTACTTC
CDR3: CASSQGYSSSYEQYF

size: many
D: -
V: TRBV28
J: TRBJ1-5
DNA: TGTGCCAGCAGTTCAGGGTATCTTAGGGCGTTCAGCAATCAGCCCCAGCATTTT
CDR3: CASSSGYLRAFSNQPQHF

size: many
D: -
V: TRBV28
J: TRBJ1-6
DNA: TGTGCCAGCAGATCCCGGGGCGGGGGAAATAATTCACCCCTCCACTTT
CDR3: CASRSRGGGNNSPLHF

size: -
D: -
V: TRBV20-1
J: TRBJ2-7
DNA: TGCAGTGCCATATATAAAGGGCAGGGTAGAACCTACGAGCAGTACTTC
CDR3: CSAIYKGQGRTYEQYF

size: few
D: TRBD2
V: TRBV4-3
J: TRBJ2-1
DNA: TGCGCCAGCAGCCAAGGGCCTAGCGGGGGGGGTGAGCAGTTCTTC
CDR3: CASSQGPSGGGEQFF

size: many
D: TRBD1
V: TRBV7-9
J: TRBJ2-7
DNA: TGTGCCAGCAGTCCTCGGACAGGGGTTGATTACGAGCAGTACTTC
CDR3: CASSPRTGVDYEQYF

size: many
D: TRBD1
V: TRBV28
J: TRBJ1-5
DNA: TGTGCCAGCAGGGACAGGGGGCGAAACGGTCAGCCCCAGCATTTT
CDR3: CASRDRGRNGQPQHF

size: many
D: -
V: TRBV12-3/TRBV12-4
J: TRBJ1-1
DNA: TGTGCCAGCAGTGGGGCAGACCCTGAAGCTTTCTTT
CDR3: CASSGADPEAFF

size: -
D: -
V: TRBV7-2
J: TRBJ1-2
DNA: TGTGCCAGCAGCCCCCGGGGGGAGGTCTATGGCTACACCTTC
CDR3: CASSPRGEVYGYTF

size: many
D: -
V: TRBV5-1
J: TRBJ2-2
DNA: TGCGCCAGCAGCCCCACCGCCTCGGGCACCGGGGAGCTGTTTTTT
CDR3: CASSPTASGTGELFF

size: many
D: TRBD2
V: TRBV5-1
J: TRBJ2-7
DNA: TGCGCCAGCAGACTAGCGGCTGCCTACGAGCAGTACTTC
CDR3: CASRLAAAYEQYF

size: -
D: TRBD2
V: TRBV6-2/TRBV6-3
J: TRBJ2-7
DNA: TGTGCCAGCAGTGAGACTAGCGTCACCTACGAGCAGTACTTC
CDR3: CASSETSVTYEQYF

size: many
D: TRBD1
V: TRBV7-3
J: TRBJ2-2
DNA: TGTGCCAGCAGCCCAGGGGGTACGGACACCGGGGAGCTGTTTTTT
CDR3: CASSPGGTDTGELFF

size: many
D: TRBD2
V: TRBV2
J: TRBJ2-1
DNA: TGTGCCAGCGAAAGCGGGGACCCTTACAATGAGCAGTTCTTC
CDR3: CASESGDPYNEQFF

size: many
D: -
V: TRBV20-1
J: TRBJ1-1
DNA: TGCAGTGCTACGGGACACATGAACACTGAAGCTTTCTTT
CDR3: CSATGHMNTEAFF